The present entry profiles one T cell receptor (beta chain) with its context. The data belong to a study of cytomegalovirus exposure and HLA in healthy donors. Germline trimming cut 4 bases from V and 10 bases from J; bases unmatched to any gene: 11. Germline V lookup: CDR1 SQVTM, CDR2 ANQGSEA. The CDR3 is made up of 13 amino acids. Researchers ran the PCR with 60 Vbeta and 13 Jbeta primers. Generated by immunoSEQ multiplex PCR, the TCRdb table keeps only in-frame clones and is missing some. The table for this sample gives around 100,000 clones. Material for sequencing was PBMCs. The TCR sequence derives from a man aged 40-50 years in good health and CMV-seronegative. This chain uses TRBV29-1 with TRBJ1-1; 8 bases match TRBD1. In nucleotides, the CDR3 is TGCAGCGTTGGAGCAGGGGGCGAGGGGGGAGCTTTCTTT. This encodes CSVGAGGEGGAFF.